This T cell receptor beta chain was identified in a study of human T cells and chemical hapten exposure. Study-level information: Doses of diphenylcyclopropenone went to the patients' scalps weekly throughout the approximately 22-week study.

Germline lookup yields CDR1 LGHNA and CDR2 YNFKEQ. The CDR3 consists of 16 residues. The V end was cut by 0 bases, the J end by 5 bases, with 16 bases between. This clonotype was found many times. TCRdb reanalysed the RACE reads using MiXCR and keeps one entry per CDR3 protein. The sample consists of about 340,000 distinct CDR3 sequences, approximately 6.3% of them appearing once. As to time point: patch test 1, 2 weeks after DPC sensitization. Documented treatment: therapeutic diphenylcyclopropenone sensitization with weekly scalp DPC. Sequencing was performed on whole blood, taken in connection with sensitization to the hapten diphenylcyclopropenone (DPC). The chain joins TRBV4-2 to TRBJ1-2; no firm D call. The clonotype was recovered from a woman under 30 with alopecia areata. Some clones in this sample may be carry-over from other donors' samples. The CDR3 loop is CASSQEPALNGYGYTF. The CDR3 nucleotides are TGTGCCAGCAGCCAAGAGCCAGCCCTAAATGGTTATGGCTACACCTTC.